Detailed here is one TCR beta chain. This clonotype has a handful of counts. This clone's antigen is unknown. Base qualities are not at hand, and no much larger clone is one base apart. This sample was taken from a study of human T cells and chemical hapten exposure (dated by TCRdb to the early 2020s). Context from the whole study: For sensitization, 2% DPC in acetone was applied to a roughly 2 cm by roughly 2 cm area of upper inner arm skin. Throughout the study period of approximately 23 weeks, patients also received therapeutic DPC doses to the scalp every week. Patch testing was done on the upper back using Finn chambers containing 0.01% DPC, and results were scored after 6 days according to International Contact Dermatitis Research Group standards. Alopecia areata with under or over 50% scalp involvement, alopecia totalis and alopecia universalis were represented in the patient cohort, which was mostly female. Libraries were pooled for sequencing, and per-sample TCR yields varied mainly because of small differences in library volumes within the pool. Peripheral blood TCR repertoire changes were tracked in vivo in alopecia patients during primary and secondary sensitization to the hapten diphenylcyclopropenone (DPC). Blood samples were taken from patients before sensitization (week 0) and at 2, 6 and about 24 weeks after DPC sensitization. Blood for TCR sequencing was provided by twenty-nine alopecia patients at one to four time points (pre-sensitization, 2, 6 and 24 weeks).

What this sample's time point label stands for: patch test 3, about 24 weeks after DPC sensitization. Reading the label with the study, this specimen's treatment or condition is: therapeutic diphenylcyclopropenone sensitization with weekly scalp DPC. At every patch-test visit, the blood draw took place before the patch test was put on. Eligible patients were aged 18 to 70, diagnosed with alopecia, deemed suitable for DPC therapy, and excluded if pregnant. Unfractionated whole blood was collected in Tempus Blood RNA tubes, and total RNA was extracted from that blood. Study-level results and caveats: No change with DPC sensitization was found in the number of TCRs above 1 in 1000 frequency, and no evidence of global repertoire structure alterations was found. Because all patients had alopecia, a presumed autoimmune disease, the immune response of the patients might differ from that of healthy individuals. A positive correlation was found between the number of PT1 expanded TCRs and patch test score, with significance reached at thresholds 8, 16 and 32 but not 4. After repeated subsampling, the strength of the expansion versus patch-test correlation and the threshold at which it became significant changed. Expanded TCRs formed significantly more large CDR3 similarity clusters than pre-sensitization or healthy control sets, consistent with antigen-driven responses.

The library was produced with RACE. TCRdb records NextSeq 500 as the sequencer. During library preparation, unique molecular identifiers were attached to individual cDNA molecules so that TCRs could be counted in a quantitative, reproducible way. Both TCR alpha and TCR beta chains were sequenced from each blood RNA sample. The study's processing was this. Samples had a median of roughly 98,000 TCRs, with a range from about 20,000 to 690,600. V, J and CDR3 annotation of the TCR reads was carried out using the Decombinator software suite. For the PS versus PT1 abundance plots, all samples were subsampled to the same number of TCRs (28,000). TCRs were defined as expanded if absent before sensitization and observed at least eight times at the 2-week time point. TCRdb ran its own pipeline on the public reads, namely fastp trimming at Q25 and MiXCR clone calling, and kept in-frame beta chains. Every entry covers one CDR3 protein and lists the most common genes and DNA from its rows. In this record, the V and J calls reflect TCRdb's handling and not the investigators' own analysis. Present in this sample are about 120,000 distinct CDR3 sequences, approximately 10% of which were seen just once. The top ten constitute more than 2% of the sample.

The germline V end is reduced by 5 bases and the J end by 7 bases; junction bases left unmatched: 11. From the germline V gene (reference sequence), CDR1 is DFQATT and CDR2 is SNEGSKA. The CDR3 sequence holds 14 residues, the cysteine and phenylalanine included. The read is trimmed to its CDR3 DNA, 42 bases read in frame from base 1. The sequenced sample was whole blood, obtained in connection with sensitization to the hapten diphenylcyclopropenone (DPC). The TCR was taken from a woman aged 45 to 65 with alopecia areata. Some clones in this sample may be carry-over from other donors' samples. Rearrangement joined TRBV20-1 to TRBJ1-5; 7 central bases correspond to TRBD1. CDR3 loop: CSAEGARFRQPQHF. The bases read TGCAGTGCTGAGGGGGCGCGGTTCCGCCAGCCCCAGCATTTT.